The 12 T cell receptor beta chains given below trace back to one sample, sequenced in a study of blood T cell repertoires in COVID-19. This table comes from immunoSEQ multiplex PCR, and its TCRdb copy is limited to in-frame clones, with some not included. The repertoire consists of 70,000 to 100,000 clones, with approximately 90% occurring once and the leading ten covering about 16%. The specimen sequenced was peripheral blood. The receptors were sampled from a woman in her sixties or seventies with COVID-19, enrolled during active disease.

The rearrangement joins TRBV6-6 to TRBJ1-1; tentatively, D is TRBD1 (6 bases). Germline-derived CDR1 and CDR2 are MNHNY and SVGAGI (reference sequence). CDR3 length equals 13 residues. V was trimmed by 8 bases and J by 8 bases, leaving 18 bases between them. CDR3 in amino acids: CASFFTGLGEAFF. The CDR3 nucleotides are TGTGCCAGCTTTTTTACAGGGTTGGGGGAAGCTTTCTTT.

The rearrangement joins TRBV19 to TRBJ2-3; no clear D gene. The germline gives CDR1 LNHDA, CDR2 SQIVND (reference sequence). V was shortened by 4 bases and J by 0 bases, with 5 bases between the two germline ends. The CDR3 consists of 13 residues. The CDR3: CASSRPSTDTQYF. CDR3 in DNA: TGTGCCAGTAGTAGGCCTAGCACAGATACGCAGTATTTT.

The gene calls are TRBV5-5 and TRBJ1-3; weak D call: TRBD1 (5 bases). The CDR3 runs to 16 residues. V lost 1 base and J 0 bases, leaving 11 bases between the germline ends. Germline lookup yields CDR1 SGHKS and CDR2 YYEKEE (reference sequence). The CDR3 is CASSLLMGGSGNTIYF. The DNA for the CDR3 is TGTGCCAGCAGCTTGTTGATGGGGGGCTCTGGAAACACCATATATTTT.

A few counts support this clone. The chain employs TRBV9 and TRBJ1-1; D is possibly TRBD1 (5 bases). The germline gives CDR1 SGDLS, CDR2 YYNGEE. CDR3 size: 14 residues. Trimming cost V 2 bases and J 11 bases, with 19 bases left between them. The CDR3 DNA reads as TGTGCCAGCAGCGTTGGCAGGGTAAGTGGATCGGCTTTCTTT. This codes for CASSVGRVSGSAFF.

The rearrangement links TRBV12-3 or TRBV12-4 to TRBJ2-5, with unresolved D. The V end lost 3 bases, the J end lost 1 base, and 6 bases lay between the germline ends. The CDR3 has 13 residues. The DNA of the CDR3 is TGTGCCAGCAGTTTCCCCTCCCAAGAGACCCAGTACTTC. Its translation: CASSFPSQETQYF.

The chain combines TRBV5-4 with TRBJ2-2; 7 bases line up with TRBD2. Trimming took 0 bases from V and 5 from J; bases not matched to a gene: 7. CDR1 is SGHNT, CDR2 YYREEE, per germline (reference sequence). This CDR3 is 16 amino acids long. This CDR3 reads CASSLASGRGTGELFF. CDR3 DNA: TGTGCCAGCAGCTTGGCTTCGGGGAGGGGAACCGGGGAGCTGTTTTTT. The entire variable domain, with the rest obtained from reference TRBV5-4 and TRBJ2-2, is as follows: ETGVTQSPTHLIKTRGQQVTLRCSSQSGHNTVSWYQQALGQGPQFIFQYYREEENGRGNFPPRFSGLQFPNYSSELNVNALELDDSALYLCASSLASGRGTGELFFGEGSRLTVL.

V usage is TRBV9 and J usage is TRBJ1-3; D not certain. This CDR3 comprises 15 residues. The V end was cut by 0 bases, the J end by 2 bases, with 9 bases between. From germline, CDR1 is SGDLS and CDR2 YYNGEE. The CDR3 nucleotides are TGTGCCAGCAGCGTAGGGAACACAGCTGGAAACACCATATATTTT. Its protein product is CASSVGNTAGNTIYF.

J is TRBJ2-5 and V is TRBV7-2; D gene ambiguous. The CDR3 runs to 12 residues. The ends were cut back, 5 bases at V and 5 bases at J, with 9 bases in the middle. From germline, CDR1 is SGHTA and CDR2 FQGNSA. CDR3 sequence: CASSLGLETQYF. Here the CDR3 DNA reads TGTGCCAGCAGCCTAGGTCTGGAGACCCAGTACTTC.

The J gene is TRBJ2-2, the V gene TRBV4-1, with 7 bases aligning to TRBD2. CDR3 size: 14 residues. V was pared by 4 bases and J by 5 bases, with 4 bases of the junction left unmatched. The germline CDR1 and CDR2 sequences are MGHRA and YSYEKL. As DNA, the CDR3 is TGCGCCAGCAGCCGCAGACTAGCAACCGGGGAGCTGTTTTTT. This gives the protein CASSRRLATGELFF.

The V and J genes are TRBV5-1 and TRBJ1-2, with D possibly matching TRBD1 (5 bases). The CDR3 has 14 amino acids. V was pared by 0 bases and J by 6 bases, with 12 bases between. Germline CDR1 is SGHRS and CDR2 is YFSETQ. CDR3 sequence: CASSLDRNTNGYTF. For the CDR3, the DNA is TGCGCCAGCAGCTTGGACAGGAACACTAATGGCTACACCTTC.

The chain employs TRBV3-1 (or the pseudogene TRBV3-2) and TRBJ1-5; 7 bases are a match to TRBD1. CDR1 and CDR2 (germline): LGHDT, YNNKEL (reference sequence). The CDR3 extends over 14 amino acids. After removal of 1 base from V and 4 bases from J, the junction contained 1 base not matched to a gene. CDR3 sequence: CASSQGTGNQPQHF. As DNA, the CDR3 is TGTGCCAGCAGCCAAGGGACAGGAAATCAGCCCCAGCATTTT.

This clone was seen a single time. This sequence joins TRBV4-3 and TRBJ2-3, with TRBD1 identical over 9 bases. Germline V gene sequence: CDR1 LGHNA, CDR2 YSLEER. This CDR3 comprises 15 residues. The V and J ends lost 3 bases and 6 bases, in that order; junction bases with no gene match: 7. CDR3 loop: CASSQDRGTSDTQYF. The CDR3 DNA is TGCGCCAGCAGCCAGGACAGGGGCACCTCGGATACGCAGTATTTT.